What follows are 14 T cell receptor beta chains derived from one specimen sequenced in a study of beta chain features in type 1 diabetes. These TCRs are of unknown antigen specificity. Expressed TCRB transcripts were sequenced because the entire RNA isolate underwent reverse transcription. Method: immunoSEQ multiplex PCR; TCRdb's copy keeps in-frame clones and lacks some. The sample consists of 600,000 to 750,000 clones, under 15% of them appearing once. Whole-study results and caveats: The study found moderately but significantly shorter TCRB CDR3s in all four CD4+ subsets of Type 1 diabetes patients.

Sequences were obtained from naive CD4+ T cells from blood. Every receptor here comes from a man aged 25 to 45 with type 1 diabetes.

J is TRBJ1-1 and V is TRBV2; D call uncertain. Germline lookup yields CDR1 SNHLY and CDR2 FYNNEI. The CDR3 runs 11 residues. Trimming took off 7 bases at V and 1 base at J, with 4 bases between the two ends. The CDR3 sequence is CASTANTEAFF. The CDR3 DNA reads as TGTGCCAGCACAGCGAACACTGAAGCTTTCTTT.

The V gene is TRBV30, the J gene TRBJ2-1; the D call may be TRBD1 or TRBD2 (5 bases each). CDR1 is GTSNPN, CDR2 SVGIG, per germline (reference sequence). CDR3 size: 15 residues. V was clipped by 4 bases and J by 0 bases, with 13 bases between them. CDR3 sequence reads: CAWKGPADSYNEQFF. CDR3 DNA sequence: TGTGCCTGGAAGGGACCAGCGGACTCCTACAATGAGCAGTTCTTC.

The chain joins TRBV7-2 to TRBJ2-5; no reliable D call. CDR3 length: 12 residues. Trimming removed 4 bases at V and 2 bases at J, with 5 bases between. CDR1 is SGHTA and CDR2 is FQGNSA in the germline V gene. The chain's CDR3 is CASSWFQETQYF. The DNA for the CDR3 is TGTGCCAGCAGCTGGTTTCAAGAGACCCAGTACTTC.

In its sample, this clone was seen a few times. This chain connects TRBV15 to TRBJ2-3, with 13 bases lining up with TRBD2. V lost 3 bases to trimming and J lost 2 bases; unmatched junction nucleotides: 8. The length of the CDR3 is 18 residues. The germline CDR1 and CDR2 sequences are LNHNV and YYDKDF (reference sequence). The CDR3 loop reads CATSSGLAGDPSTDTQYF. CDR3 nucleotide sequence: TGTGCCACCAGCAGTGGACTAGCGGGGGATCCATCCACAGATACGCAGTATTTT.

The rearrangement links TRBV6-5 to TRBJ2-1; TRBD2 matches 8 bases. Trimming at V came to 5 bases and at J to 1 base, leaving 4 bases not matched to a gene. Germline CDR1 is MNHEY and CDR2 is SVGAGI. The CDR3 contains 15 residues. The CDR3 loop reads CASSTRGASYNEQFF. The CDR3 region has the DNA TGTGCCAGCAGTACGCGGGGGGCGTCCTACAATGAGCAGTTCTTC.

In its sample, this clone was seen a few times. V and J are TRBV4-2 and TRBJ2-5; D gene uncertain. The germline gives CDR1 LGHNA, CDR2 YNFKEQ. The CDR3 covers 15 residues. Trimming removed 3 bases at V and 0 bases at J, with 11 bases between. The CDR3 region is CASSQPGQYQETQYF. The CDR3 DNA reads TGTGCCAGCAGCCAGCCGGGCCAGTACCAAGAGACCCAGTACTTC.

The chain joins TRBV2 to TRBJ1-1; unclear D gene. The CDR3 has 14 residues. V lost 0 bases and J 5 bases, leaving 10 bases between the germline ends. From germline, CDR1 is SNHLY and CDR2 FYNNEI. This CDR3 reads CASSEALVETEAFF. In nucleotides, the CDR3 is TGTGCCAGCAGTGAAGCGCTGGTAGAGACTGAAGCTTTCTTT.

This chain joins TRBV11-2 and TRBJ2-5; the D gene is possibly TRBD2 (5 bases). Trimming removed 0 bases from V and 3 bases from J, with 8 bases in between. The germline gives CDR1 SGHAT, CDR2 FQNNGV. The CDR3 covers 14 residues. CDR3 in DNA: TGTGCCAGCAGCTTAGATTCGGGGAAAGAGACCCAGTACTTC. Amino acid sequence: CASSLDSGKETQYF.

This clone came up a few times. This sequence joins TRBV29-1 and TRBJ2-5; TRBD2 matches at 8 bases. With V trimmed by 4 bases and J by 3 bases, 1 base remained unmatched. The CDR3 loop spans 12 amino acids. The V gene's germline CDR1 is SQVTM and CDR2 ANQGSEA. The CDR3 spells CSVVTSEETQYF. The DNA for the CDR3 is TGCAGCGTTGTGACTAGCGAAGAGACCCAGTACTTC.

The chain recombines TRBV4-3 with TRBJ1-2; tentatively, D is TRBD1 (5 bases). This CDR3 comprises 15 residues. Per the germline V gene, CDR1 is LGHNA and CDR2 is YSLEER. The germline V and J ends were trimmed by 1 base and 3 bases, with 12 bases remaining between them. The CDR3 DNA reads TGCGCCAGCAGCCAAGGGTCAGGGCACGACTATGGCTACACCTTC. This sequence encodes CASSQGSGHDYGYTF.

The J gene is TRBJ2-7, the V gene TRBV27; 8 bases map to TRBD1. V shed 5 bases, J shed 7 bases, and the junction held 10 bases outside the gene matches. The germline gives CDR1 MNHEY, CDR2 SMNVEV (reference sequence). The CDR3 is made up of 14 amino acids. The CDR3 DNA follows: TGTGCCAGCAGTCGGATCGGCAGGGGGCATGAGCAGTACTTC. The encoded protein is CASSRIGRGHEQYF.

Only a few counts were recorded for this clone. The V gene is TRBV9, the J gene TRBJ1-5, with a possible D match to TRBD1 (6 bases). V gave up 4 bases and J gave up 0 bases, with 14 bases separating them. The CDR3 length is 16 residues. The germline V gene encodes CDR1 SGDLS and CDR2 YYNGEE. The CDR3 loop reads CASSPSGHLSNQPQHF. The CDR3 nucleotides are TGTGCCAGCAGCCCGTCGGGACACCTTAGCAATCAGCCCCAGCATTTT.

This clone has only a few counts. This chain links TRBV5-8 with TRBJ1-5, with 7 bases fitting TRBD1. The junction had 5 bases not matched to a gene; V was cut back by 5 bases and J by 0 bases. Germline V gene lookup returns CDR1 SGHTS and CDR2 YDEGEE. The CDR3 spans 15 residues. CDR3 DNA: TGTGCCAGCAGGCAGGGGGATTATAGCAATCAGCCCCAGCATTTT. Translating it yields CASRQGDYSNQPQHF. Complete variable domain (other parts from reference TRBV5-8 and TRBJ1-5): EAGVTQSPTHLIKTRGQQATLRCSPISGHTSVYWYQQALGLGLQFLLWYDEGEERNRGNFPPRFSGRQFPNYSSELNVNALELEDSALYLCASRQGDYSNQPQHFGDGTRLSIL.

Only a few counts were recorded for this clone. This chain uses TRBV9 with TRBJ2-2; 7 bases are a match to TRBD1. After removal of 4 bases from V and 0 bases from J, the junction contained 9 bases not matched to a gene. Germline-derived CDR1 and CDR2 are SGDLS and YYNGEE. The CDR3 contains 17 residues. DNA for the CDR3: TGTGCCAGCAGCCCTCGGGACAGCCTTGCGAACACCGGGGAGCTGTTTTTT. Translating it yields CASSPRDSLANTGELFF. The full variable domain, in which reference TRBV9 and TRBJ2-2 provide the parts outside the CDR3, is DSGVTQTPKHLITATGQRVTLRCSPRSGDLSVYWYQQSLDQGLQFLIQYYNGEERAKGNILERFSAQQFPDLHSELNLSSLELGDSALYFCASSPRDSLANTGELFFGEGSRLTVL.